A single sample is the source of the 8 T cell receptor beta chains below, sequenced in a study of T cell repertoires in cytomegalovirus infection. Using its own MiXCR run on the reads, TCRdb lists one record per CDR3 protein. The repertoire holds 250,000 to 300,000 distinct CDR3 sequences, with roughly a quarter as singletons. Sequenced: PBMCs. The source of these receptors is a human donor in good health (CMV status not recorded). Some clones in this sample may be carry-over from other donors' samples.

CDR3 nucleotides: TGTGCCAGCAGCCCCCTGGGGGGAGGCGGGGAGCTGTTTTTT. The encoded protein is CASSPLGGGGELFF. The rearrangement links TRBV2 to TRBJ2-2, with D perhaps TRBD2 (6 bases). V was shortened by 6 bases and J by 7 bases, with 15 bases between the two germline ends. Looked up from germline, CDR1 is SNHLY and CDR2 is FYNNEI. CDR3 size: 14 residues.

The V and J genes are TRBV7-3 and TRBJ2-5; 8 bases map to TRBD1. With 5 bases clipped from V and 4 bases from J, the junction kept 3 bases outside the gene matches. CDR1 SGHTA and CDR2 FQGTGA come from the germline V gene. The CDR3 has 13 amino acids. The CDR3 loop is CASSRGQAETQYF. DNA of the CDR3: TGTGCCAGCAGCCGGGGACAGGCAGAGACCCAGTACTTC.

This clonotype was seen at least ten times. V is TRBV6-2 or TRBV6-3 and J is TRBJ2-2, with D hard to call. This CDR3 contains 14 residues. Germline V lookup: CDR1 MNHEY, CDR2 SVGEGT. V dropped 4 bases and J dropped 4 bases, with 10 bases sitting between them. CDR3 amino acids: CASSLVRFTGELFF. CDR3 nucleotide sequence: TGTGCCAGCAGTTTGGTGCGATTCACCGGGGAGCTGTTTTTT.

This clonotype was counted ten times or more. CDR3 coding DNA: TGTGCCAGCAGCCCATGGATCGACCAGCCCCAGCATTTT. Translation: CASSPWIDQPQHF. This chain links TRBV7-2 with TRBJ1-5; D unclear. This CDR3 spans 13 amino acids. CDR1 and CDR2 (germline): SGHTA, FQGNSA. The V and J ends lost 5 bases and 7 bases respectively, with 12 bases between them.

This clonotype was counted ten times or more. The chain links TRBV7-2 to TRBJ1-1; D is unclear. This CDR3 spans 13 amino acids. Germline CDR1 is SGHTA and CDR2 is FQGNSA. The ends were cut back, 0 bases at V and 10 bases at J, with 12 bases in the middle. CDR3 protein: CASSLAWAQTAFF. The CDR3 coding sequence is TGTGCCAGCAGCTTAGCGTGGGCACAAACAGCTTTCTTT.

This chain joins TRBV20-1 and TRBJ2-5; the D gene is possibly TRBD1 (5 bases). Trimming stripped 0 bases from V and 5 bases from J, with 16 bases between. CDR1 is DFQATT and CDR2 is SNEGSKA in the germline V gene (reference sequence). The CDR3 consists of 15 residues. DNA for the CDR3: TGCAGTGCTAGAGATCACAGGCTACGTCTGGAGACCCAGTACTTC. Encoded protein: CSARDHRLRLETQYF.

This clonotype was seen a handful of times. The rearrangement links TRBV20-1 to TRBJ2-1; D is possibly TRBD2 (6 bases). The CDR3 is made up of 14 amino acids. The germline V gene has CDR1 DFQATT and CDR2 SNEGSKA (reference sequence). The germline V and J ends were trimmed by 6 bases and 4 bases, with 16 bases remaining between them. For the CDR3, the DNA is TGCAGTGCGACCCCCGCGGGAACGTACAATGAGCAGTTCTTC. Protein product: CSATPAGTYNEQFF.

There are many counts of this clonotype. The chain links TRBV7-2 to TRBJ2-5; D possibly corresponds to TRBD1 (5 bases). Germline-derived CDR1 and CDR2 are SGHTA and FQGNSA. This CDR3 has 16 amino acids. Between the trimmed V and J ends, which lost 6 bases and 2 bases, there was a span of 19 bases. This CDR3 reads CASRPGLGRIQETQYF. The CDR3, as DNA: TGTGCCAGCAGACCTGGTCTGGGGCGCATACAAGAGACCCAGTACTTC.